The 17 T cell receptor beta chains reported below all come from one sample, sequenced in a study of cytomegalovirus exposure and HLA in healthy donors. A multiplex PCR was run with 60 Vbeta primers and 13 Jbeta primers. Profiled with immunoSEQ multiplex PCR; TCRdb holds only in-frame clones, not every one. This sample has about 98,000 clones, with about 80% found just once. Input material: PBMCs. These receptors came from a female donor in good health and CMV-seropositive.

CDR3 in DNA: TGCGCCAGCAGTGCCGACAGGGTCCAAGAGACCCAGTACTTC. Its translation: CASSADRVQETQYF. The J gene is TRBJ2-5, the V gene TRBV10-1; 7 positions match TRBD1. Germline loops: CDR1 WNHNN, CDR2 SYGVQD (reference sequence). The V and J ends lost 4 bases and 1 base, in that order; junction bases with no gene match: 3. The CDR3 sequence is 14 residues long.

The V and J genes are TRBV15 and TRBJ1-5; TRBD1 is a possible D gene (5 bases). The germline V and J ends were trimmed by 6 bases and 5 bases, with 17 bases remaining between them. Germline V gene lookup returns CDR1 LNHNV and CDR2 YYDKDF (reference sequence). The CDR3 length is 15 residues. CDR3 sequence (DNA): TGTGCCACCAGTTGGGGACTAACCGAATATCAGCCCCAGCATTTT. Translation gives CATSWGLTEYQPQHF.

V usage is TRBV5-1 and J usage is TRBJ2-1; 9 positions match TRBD1. Germline lookup yields CDR1 SGHRS and CDR2 YFSETQ. V was pared by 4 bases and J by 5 bases, with 13 bases of the junction left unmatched. The length of the CDR3 is 17 residues. CDR3 loop: CASSLPRDRGGNNEQFF. CDR3 in DNA: TGCGCCAGCAGCCTCCCGAGAGACAGGGGGGGCAACAATGAGCAGTTCTTC.

This clone is a singleton in its sample. The V and J genes are TRBV6-1 and TRBJ1-1; D perhaps matches TRBD1 (5 bases). Germline CDR1 MNHNS, CDR2 SASEGT. Trimming left V 4 bases short and J 1 base short, with 13 bases between. The CDR3 is made up of 15 amino acids. The CDR3 loop reads CASSAVGLGNTEAFF. The CDR3 coding sequence is TGTGCCAGCAGTGCTGTGGGACTCGGGAACACTGAAGCTTTCTTT.

The chain uses TRBV4-1 and TRBJ1-1; D unresolved. The CDR3 loop spans 17 amino acids. V lost 4 bases, J lost 1 base, and 19 bases lay in between. Looked up from germline, CDR1 is MGHRA and CDR2 is YSYEKL. CDR3 sequence (DNA): TGCGCCAGCAGCCCGCTTATAGACGTCGGGTCGAACACTGAAGCTTTCTTT. Translated, it gives CASSPLIDVGSNTEAFF.

The chain recombines TRBV6-1 with TRBJ2-1; 9 positions agree with TRBD2. Germline V gene lookup returns CDR1 MNHNS and CDR2 SASEGT. With V trimmed by 3 bases and J by 2 bases, 8 bases remained unmatched. The CDR3 totals 17 residues. DNA for the CDR3: TGTGCCAGCAGTGAGGCGGGGGGGCCATATACCTACAATGAGCAGTTCTTC. This gives the protein CASSEAGGPYTYNEQFF.

The chain uses TRBV2 and TRBJ2-7, with a tentative D call TRBD2 (5 bases). The V gene lost 8 bases and the J gene lost 7 bases, with 15 bases spanning the gap. This CDR3 comprises 12 residues. Germline values: CDR1 SNHLY, CDR2 FYNNEI. CDR3 amino acids: CASLGDKGEQYF. The CDR3 DNA is TGTGCCAGCCTCGGGGATAAAGGGGAGCAGTACTTC. The whole variable domain, filled in from reference TRBV2 and TRBJ2-7, reads EPEVTQTPSHQVTQMGQEVILRCVPISNHLYFYWYRQILGQKVEFLVSFYNNEISEKSEIFDDQFSVERPDGSNFTLKIRSTKLEDSAMYFCASLGDKGEQYFGPGTRLTVT.

The J gene is TRBJ1-2, the V gene TRBV29-1, with 9 nucleotides matching TRBD1. Germline CDR1 SQVTM, CDR2 ANQGSEA. The CDR3 is made up of 14 amino acids. V trimming: 4 bases; J trimming: 8 bases; junction bases outside the gene matches: 11. Written as DNA, the CDR3 is TGCAGCGTTGCAACAGGGGGCGCGGTAGGCGGCTACACCTTC. Amino acids: CSVATGGAVGGYTF.

The rearrangement uses TRBV2 and TRBJ2-3; D might be TRBD1 (7 bases). The CDR3 contains 16 residues. The germline V gene has CDR1 SNHLY and CDR2 FYNNEI. Trimming removed 6 bases at V and 0 bases at J, with 16 bases between. The CDR3 DNA sequence: TGTGCCAGCAGCGCGGGACAGACTTCTAGCACAGATACGCAGTATTTT. The encoded protein is CASSAGQTSSTDTQYF.

The rearrangement uses TRBV6-5 and TRBJ1-1, with D maybe TRBD1 (6 bases). Trimming left V 6 bases short and J 2 bases short, with 16 bases between. Germline V lookup: CDR1 MNHEY, CDR2 SVGAGI. This CDR3 region has 15 residues. The CDR3 DNA sequence: TGTGCCAGCAGGTACGGCGGGGGCGGAAACACTGAAGCTTTCTTT. Translated, it gives CASRYGGGGNTEAFF.

The rearrangement uses TRBV6-5 and TRBJ1-4; tentatively, D is TRBD1 (6 bases). Germline V gene data show CDR1 as MNHEY and CDR2 as SVGAGI. The V and J ends lost 1 base and 5 bases respectively, with 14 bases between them. The CDR3 totals 16 residues. CDR3 coding DNA: TGTGCCAGCAGTTACTTCATGGACAGCGTAAATGAAAAACTGTTTTTT. The encoded protein is CASSYFMDSVNEKLFF.

The chain is built from TRBV7-6 and TRBJ2-5, with D tentatively TRBD2 (5 bases). The germline gives CDR1 SGHVS, CDR2 FNYEAQ. The CDR3 extends over 14 amino acids. V lost 5 bases to trimming and J lost 0 bases, with 10 bases between them. The CDR3: CASSLRLNQETQYF. CDR3 nucleotides: TGTGCCAGCAGCCTGCGACTAAACCAAGAGACCCAGTACTTC. Supplemented by reference TRBV7-6 and TRBJ2-5, the full variable domain reads GAGVSQSPRYKVTKRGQDVALRCDPISGHVSLYWYRQALGQGPEFLTYFNYEAQQDKSGLPNDRFSAERPEGSISTLTIQRTEQRDSAMYRCASSLRLNQETQYFGPGTRLLVL.

Only a few counts were recorded for this clone. V and J are TRBV28 and TRBJ1-2, with D perhaps TRBD1 (6 bases). Trimming pared 7 bases from V and 5 bases from J, leaving 11 bases between. This CDR3 contains 12 residues. Germline V gene sequence: CDR1 MDHEN, CDR2 SYDVKM. The CDR3 region has the DNA TGTGCCAGCACAGGGGATCGGTATGGCTACACCTTC. This gives the protein CASTGDRYGYTF.

This clone was picked up a small number of times. V is TRBV5-6 and J is TRBJ1-1; D gene uncertain. CDR1 and CDR2 (germline): SGHDT, YYEEEE. V gave up 2 bases and J gave up 0 bases, with 8 bases separating them. The CDR3 totals 14 residues. The CDR3 DNA is TGTGCCAGCAGCTTCCTTGACATGAACACTGAAGCTTTCTTT. Translation: CASSFLDMNTEAFF.

The chain employs TRBV19 and TRBJ1-1; D call uncertain. This CDR3 has 11 amino acids. The germline V gene has CDR1 LNHDA and CDR2 SQIVND (reference sequence). V was cut by 4 bases and J by 8 bases, with 8 bases left in between. CDR3 protein: CASSTGLEAFF. CDR3 in DNA: TGTGCCAGTAGTACGGGATTAGAAGCTTTCTTT. Full variable domain (missing parts from reference TRBV19 and TRBJ1-1): DGGITQSPKYLFRKEGQNVTLSCEQNLNHDAMYWYRQDPGQGLRLIYYSQIVNDFQKGDIAEGYSVSREKKESFPLTVTSAQKNPTAFYLCASSTGLEAFFGQGTRLTVV.

This clone was seen once. This chain connects TRBV19 to TRBJ1-6, with 9 bases matching TRBD1. The J segment lost 5 bases and the V segment lost 3 bases, leaving 2 bases of the junction unmatched. The length of the CDR3 is 15 residues. CDR1 and CDR2 (germline): LNHDA, SQIVND (reference sequence). As DNA, the CDR3 is TGTGCCAGTAGTATCGGACAGGGGAATAATTCACCCCTCCACTTT. Amino acids: CASSIGQGNNSPLHF.

The chain has TRBV7-9 and TRBJ1-2; 11 bases align to TRBD1. The CDR3 runs to 16 residues. The germline V gene encodes CDR1 SEHNR and CDR2 FQNEAQ (reference sequence). The V segment lost 5 bases and the J segment 4 bases; nucleotides outside the gene matches: 9. The CDR3 reads CASSPWTGGDAYGYTF. For the CDR3, the DNA is TGTGCCAGCAGCCCTTGGACAGGGGGCGATGCCTATGGCTACACCTTC.